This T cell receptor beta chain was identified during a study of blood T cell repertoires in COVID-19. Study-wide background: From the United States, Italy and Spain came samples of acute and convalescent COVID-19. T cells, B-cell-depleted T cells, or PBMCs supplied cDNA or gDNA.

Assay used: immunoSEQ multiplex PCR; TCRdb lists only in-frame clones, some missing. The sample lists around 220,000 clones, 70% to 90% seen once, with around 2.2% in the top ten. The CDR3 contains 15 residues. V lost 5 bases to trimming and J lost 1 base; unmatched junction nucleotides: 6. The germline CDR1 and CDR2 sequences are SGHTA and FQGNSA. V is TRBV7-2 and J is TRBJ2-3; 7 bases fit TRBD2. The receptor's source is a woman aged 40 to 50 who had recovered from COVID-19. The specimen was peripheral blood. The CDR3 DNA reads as TGTGCCAGCAGCCCCCGGACTAGAGGCACAGATACGCAGTATTTT. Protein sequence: CASSPRTRGTDTQYF.